Listed here are 31 T cell receptor beta chains from one sample, sequenced in a study of shared clonotypes between healthy human individuals. Produced via immunoSEQ multiplex PCR; TCRdb's table is partial and in-frame only. The profile shows 400,000 to 500,000 clones, about 79% of them singletons. The sample was PBMCs. These receptors were obtained from a woman in her forties in good health. Some clones in this sample may be carry-over from other donors' samples.

As concerns this clone: This may arise from a read error, as a much more abundant clone is one base away. This chain connects TRBV6-5 to TRBJ2-6; TRBD1 matches 7 bases. With V trimmed by 11 bases and J by 2 bases, 9 bases remained unmatched. Germline V CDR1 and CDR2: MNHEY, SVGAGI. The CDR3 covers 15 residues. The CDR3 nucleotides are TGTGCCGCTGGACAGGCACTTACTGGGGCCAACGTCCTGACTTTC. It is translated as CAAGQALTGANVLTF.

Turning to this clone: The same CDR3 arises from other DNA sequences in this sample as well. The chain links TRBV28 to TRBJ1-1; D may be TRBD1 (5 bases). V lost 2 bases to trimming and J lost 4 bases, with 8 bases between them. The germline V gene encodes CDR1 MDHEN and CDR2 SYDVKM. There are 13 residues in the CDR3. This CDR3 reads CASSLPGGTEAFF. Here the CDR3 DNA reads TGTGCCAGCAGTTTACCGGGGGGCACTGAAGCTTTCTTT.

This clone appeared once. This chain connects TRBV5-1 to TRBJ1-1, with D unresolved. CDR3 size: 14 residues. The V and J ends lost 0 bases and 2 bases respectively, with 8 bases between them. The V gene's germline CDR1 is SGHRS and CDR2 YFSETQ. DNA for the CDR3: TGCGCCAGCAGCTTGGATTCGACTAACACTGAAGCTTTCTTT. Its protein is CASSLDSTNTEAFF. Using reference TRBV5-1 and TRBJ1-1 for the parts outside the CDR3, the full variable domain is KAGVTQTPRYLIKTRGQQVTLSCSPISGHRSVSWYQQTPGQGLQFLFEYFSETQRNKGNFPGRFSGRQFSNSRSEMNVSTLELGDSALYLCASSLDSTNTEAFFGQGTRLTVV.

This clone was seen only a few times. V usage is TRBV7-9 and J usage is TRBJ2-7; TRBD1 aligns across 8 bases. Germline trimming cut 5 bases from V and 1 base from J; bases unmatched to any gene: 19. The germline gives CDR1 SEHNR, CDR2 FQNEAQ (reference sequence). The CDR3 has 19 amino acids. The CDR3 sequence is CASSPGGVRGQGSSYEQYF. In DNA, the CDR3 is TGTGCCAGCAGCCCAGGAGGGGTCAGGGGGCAGGGGAGTTCCTACGAGCAGTACTTC.

The chain links TRBV11-1 to TRBJ2-1; 11 bases match TRBD2. CDR3 length: 16 residues. Germline loops: CDR1 SGHAT, CDR2 FQDESV (reference sequence). V was clipped by 4 bases and J by 2 bases; unmatched bases: 4. CDR3 amino acids: CASSSRLAGTYNEQFF. The CDR3 nucleotides are TGTGCCAGCAGCTCCAGACTAGCGGGAACCTACAATGAGCAGTTCTTC.

As for this clone: This sample also contains other DNA sequences that code for the same CDR3. The chain couples TRBV18 to TRBJ2-3, with a possible D match to TRBD2 (6 bases). V gave up 3 bases and J gave up 4 bases, with 8 bases separating them. The CDR3 is made up of 13 amino acids. Per germline, CDR1 KGHSH and CDR2 LQKENI. Here the CDR3 DNA reads TGTGCCAGCTCACCCCCGGGGGCAGATACGCAGTATTTT. Translated: CASSPPGADTQYF.

This chain connects TRBV19 to TRBJ1-5; TRBD1 aligns across 7 bases. Germline-derived CDR1 and CDR2 are LNHDA and SQIVND (reference sequence). V lost 3 bases and J lost 3; bases outside the gene matches: 8. The CDR3 consists of 16 residues. The CDR3 region has the DNA TGTGCCAGTAGTATCTCAGGGACAGCTTACAATCAGCCCCAGCATTTT. The encoded protein is CASSISGTAYNQPQHF.

V and J are TRBV5-8 and TRBJ1-5, with 8 bases fitting TRBD1. After removal of 1 base from V and 3 bases from J, the junction contained 3 bases not matched to a gene. CDR3 length: 15 residues. Per germline, CDR1 SGHTS and CDR2 YDEGEE. The CDR3 nucleotides read TGTGCCAGCAGCTTGCAGGGGGCGACCAATCAGCCCCAGCATTTT. It codes for CASSLQGATNQPQHF.

Worth noting for this clone: A read error is the likely source, as a far larger clone sits one nucleotide away. Other DNA sequences in the same sample also yield this CDR3. The V gene is TRBV5-1, the J gene TRBJ2-5; 10 bases agree with TRBD2. The assigned J gene may be wrong: the sequence end matches TRBJ2-7 better. The CDR3 is 14 amino acids. CDR1 is SGHRS and CDR2 is YFSETQ in the germline V gene. CDR3 bases: TGCGCTAGCAGCTTTCGAGCGGGAGGGTACGAGCAGTACTTC. It is translated as CASSFRAGGYEQYF.

With respect to this clone: The same CDR3 can be traced to other DNA sequences in this sample. The V and J genes are TRBV27 and TRBJ2-5; 9 bases map to TRBD1. Germline CDR1 reads MNHEY; CDR2 reads SMNVEV (reference sequence). V lost 6 bases, J lost 7 bases, and 12 bases stayed unmatched. CDR3 length: 15 residues. The CDR3 bases are TGTGCCAGCAGCCTCGGACAGGGGCCAAAGTGGACCCAGTACTTC. It yields the protein CASSLGQGPKWTQYF.

The chain joins TRBV5-4 to TRBJ2-7; 9 positions match TRBD2. The junction had 9 bases not matched to a gene; V was cut back by 4 bases and J by 4 bases. CDR3 length: 15 residues. Germline V CDR1 and CDR2: SGHNT, YYREEE (reference sequence). CDR3 loop: CASSSGLANNYEQYF. The CDR3 nucleotides are TGTGCCAGCAGCAGTGGACTAGCGAATAATTACGAGCAGTACTTC.

At least ten counts were recorded for this clone. The same CDR3 is also encoded by other DNA sequences in this sample. The rearrangement joins TRBV30 to TRBJ2-3; TRBD1 agrees at 9 bases. CDR3 size: 14 residues. With V trimmed by 0 bases and J by 4 bases, 2 bases remained unmatched. Germline V gives CDR1 GTSNPN, CDR2 SVGIG (reference sequence). This CDR3 is CAWSVTGGPDTQYF. The CDR3 nucleotides read TGTGCCTGGAGTGTTACAGGGGGCCCAGATACGCAGTATTTT.

This rearrangement joins TRBV6-4 to TRBJ2-1, with 11 nucleotides matching TRBD2. The CDR3 runs to 15 residues. Germline loops: CDR1 MRHNA, CDR2 SNTAGT. V lost 3 bases, J lost 9 bases, and 7 bases stayed unmatched. The CDR3 is CASSERTSGSTEQFF. In DNA, the CDR3 is TGTGCCAGCAGTGAGCGGACTAGCGGGTCTACTGAGCAGTTCTTC.

The table lists this clone with a count of one. Compared with germline, one end of the junction differs, possibly owing to a read error. The chain carries TRBV2 and TRBJ2-1; D possibly corresponds to TRBD1 (6 bases). The germline V gene has CDR1 SNHLY and CDR2 FYNNEI. This CDR3 contains 13 residues. The CDR3 sequence is CASSELGQKKEVF. The CDR3 bases are TGTGCCAGCAGTGAACTAGGACAGAAAAAAGAGGTCTTC.

This clone showed up just once. V and J are TRBV5-4 and TRBJ2-7; D assignment may be TRBD1 or TRBD2 (6 bases each). CDR1 is SGHNT and CDR2 is YYREEE in the germline V gene (reference sequence). Trimming pared 7 bases from V and 7 bases from J, leaving 27 bases between. The CDR3 runs to 16 residues. This CDR3 reads CASAARRGGSAGEQYF. The DNA for the CDR3 is TGTGCCAGCGCAGCTCGGAGAGGGGGGTCCGCTGGAGAGCAGTACTTC.

CDR3 sequence: CASSPNEIRVRAFF. The CDR3, as DNA: TGCGCCAGCAGCCCAAATGAAATAAGGGTAAGAGCTTTCTTT. The chain couples TRBV5-1 to TRBJ1-1; D gene ambiguous. The CDR3 is 14 amino acids. V was shortened by 4 bases and J by 10 bases, with 20 bases between the two germline ends. CDR1 is SGHRS and CDR2 is YFSETQ in the germline V gene.

The J gene is TRBJ2-5, the V gene TRBV2, with D maybe TRBD2 (6 bases). Germline CDR1 SNHLY, CDR2 FYNNEI. V lost 6 bases to trimming and J lost 5 bases, with 19 bases between them. The CDR3 is 15 residues long. The chain's CDR3 is CASSSNPIGGETQYF. The CDR3 coding sequence is TGTGCCAGCAGCTCGAATCCGATTGGGGGGGAGACCCAGTACTTC.

The sample holds a few counts of this clone. This chain uses TRBV28 with TRBJ2-7; no definite D call. Germline V CDR1 and CDR2: MDHEN, SYDVKM. This CDR3 comprises 11 residues. Trimming left V 6 bases short and J 5 bases short, with 8 bases between. The CDR3, as DNA: TGTGCCAGCAGGAGGAACCACGAGCAGTACTTC. This translates into CASRRNHEQYF.

This clone was seen more than once but under ten times. V gene TRBV7-8 combines with J gene TRBJ2-1; TRBD1 matches 8 bases. Germline V gene sequence: CDR1 SGHVS, CDR2 FQNEAQ. The V and J ends lost 5 bases and 8 bases, in that order; junction bases with no gene match: 14. The CDR3 spans 16 residues. The CDR3: CASSTDRQGIWDEQFF. In DNA form, the CDR3 reads TGTGCCAGCAGCACCGACCGACAGGGGATCTGGGATGAGCAGTTCTTC. Full variable domain (rest looked up from reference TRBV7-8 and TRBJ2-1): GAGVSQSPRYKVAKRGQDVALRCDPISGHVSLFWYQQALGQGPEFLTYFQNEAQLDKSGLPSDRFFAERPEGSVSTLKIQRTQQEDSAVYLCASSTDRQGIWDEQFFGPGTRLTVL.

The rearrangement uses TRBV6-5 and TRBJ2-7; D is ambiguous. The ends were cut back, 6 bases at V and 1 base at J, with 10 bases in the middle. The CDR3 is 13 amino acids. Per the germline V gene, CDR1 is MNHEY and CDR2 is SVGAGI. The CDR3 here is CASRGLDSYEQYF. The CDR3 nucleotides are TGTGCCAGCAGGGGGTTAGATTCCTACGAGCAGTACTTC.

In its sample, this clone was seen a few times. The V call is TRBV7-8, the J call TRBJ1-4; TRBD1 agrees at 7 bases. J gave up 7 bases and V 5 bases, and 10 bases lay outside the gene matches. From germline, CDR1 is SGHVS and CDR2 FQNEAQ. This CDR3 spans 15 amino acids. The CDR3 nucleotides are TGTGCCAGCAGCCCACGGACAGGACGGGTTGAAAAACTGTTTTTT. It codes for CASSPRTGRVEKLFF.

This clone was recorded once. Written as DNA, the CDR3 is TGTGCCAGCAGACGGATTGGGAGTGGGACCGGGGAGCTGTTTTTT. This codes for CASRRIGSGTGELFF. This chain connects TRBV11-2 to TRBJ2-2; D may be TRBD2 (5 bases). Germline loops: CDR1 SGHAT, CDR2 FQNNGV. The CDR3 extends over 15 amino acids. Trimming cost V 6 bases and J 5 bases, with 16 bases left between them.

J is TRBJ2-3 and V is TRBV29-1, with 7 positions matching TRBD2. This CDR3 region has 14 residues. V shed 7 bases and J 5 bases; nucleotides not matched to a gene: 12. The germline gives CDR1 SQVTM, CDR2 ANQGSEA. The CDR3 coding sequence is TGCAGCGCGATAAGCGGGGAGGGGATAGATACGCAGTATTTT. Protein product: CSAISGEGIDTQYF.

Written as DNA, the CDR3 is TGCGCCAGCAGCAAAGGACAGACCGGGGAGCTGTTTTTT. It encodes CASSKGQTGELFF. The V and J genes are TRBV5-1 and TRBJ2-2; tentative D call: TRBD1 (6 bases). Germline V gene lookup returns CDR1 SGHRS and CDR2 YFSETQ. V lost 4 bases, J lost 5 bases, and 9 bases lay in between. The CDR3 consists of 13 residues. Full variable domain (missing parts from reference TRBV5-1 and TRBJ2-2): KAGVTQTPRYLIKTRGQQVTLSCSPISGHRSVSWYQQTPGQGLQFLFEYFSETQRNKGNFPGRFSGRQFSNSRSEMNVSTLELGDSALYLCASSKGQTGELFFGEGSRLTVL.

This sequence joins TRBV10-3 and TRBJ2-2, with TRBD2 matching 8 bases. This CDR3 is 16 amino acids long. The germline CDR1 and CDR2 sequences are ENHRY and SYGVKD. With V trimmed by 10 bases and J by 5 bases, 15 bases remained unmatched. The CDR3 protein is CATIPAAGGGTGELFF. For the CDR3, the DNA is TGTGCCACGATCCCAGCGGCGGGAGGAGGAACCGGGGAGCTGTTTTTT.

CDR3 residues: CASSFDGKQFF. DNA for the CDR3: TGTGCCAGCAGCTTCGACGGTAAGCAGTTCTTC. This chain joins TRBV5-6 and TRBJ2-1; no definite D call. Per the germline V gene, CDR1 is SGHDT and CDR2 is YYEEEE. Trimming shortened V by 2 bases and J by 11 bases, and 8 bases separated the two germline ends. The CDR3 consists of 11 residues.

The chain combines TRBV28 with TRBJ2-7; D may correspond to TRBD1 or TRBD2 (7 bases each). Germline lookup yields CDR1 MDHEN and CDR2 SYDVKM. Trimming stripped 10 bases from V and 0 bases from J, with 16 bases between. The CDR3 runs 14 residues. DNA of the CDR3: TGTGCCACTTGGGGGAGGGACAGCTCCTACGAGCAGTACTTC. It encodes CATWGRDSSYEQYF.

The chain carries TRBV6-6 and TRBJ2-3, with 7 bases lining up with TRBD1. The CDR3 has 12 amino acids. The junction had 12 bases not matched to a gene; V was cut back by 6 bases and J by 15 bases. Looked up from germline, CDR1 is MNHNY and CDR2 is SVGAGI (reference sequence). The CDR3 DNA reads as TGTGCCAGCAGGCACCGGGACAGCGCACATTATTTT. Translation gives CASRHRDSAHYF.

As DNA, the CDR3 is TGTGCCAGCAGTTACTCTCCAGGGGGCCAAAACATTCAGTACTTC. Its protein product is CASSYSPGGQNIQYF. J is TRBJ2-4 and V is TRBV6-5, with TRBD1 identical over 8 bases. Unmatched junction bases numbered 3, after V lost 0 bases and J lost 5 bases. CDR3 size: 15 residues. The germline V gene has CDR1 MNHEY and CDR2 SVGAGI.

The rearrangement uses TRBV6-5 and TRBJ1-4, with D perhaps matching TRBD1 (6 bases). The CDR3 totals 15 residues. Germline V gene lookup returns CDR1 MNHEY and CDR2 SVGAGI. Trimming took off 7 bases at V and 4 bases at J, with 16 bases between the two ends. This CDR3 is CASKLTGSGNEKLFF. The CDR3 DNA is TGTGCCAGCAAACTGACAGGCTCCGGTAATGAAAAACTGTTTTTT.

This chain joins TRBV18 and TRBJ2-5; D unresolved. Trimming removed 3 bases from V and 3 bases from J, with 8 bases in between. The CDR3 covers 13 residues. Germline V gives CDR1 KGHSH, CDR2 LQKENI. The CDR3 DNA follows: TGTGCCAGCTCACCGGCCCCCAAAGAGACCCAGTACTTC. Translating it yields CASSPAPKETQYF.